The sample holds a few counts of the clone carrying this TCR beta chain. Repertoires were generated with immunoSEQ multiplex PCR, while TCRdb's copy carries only in-frame clones and drops some. The sample carries 50,000 to 65,000 clones, 75% to 90% recorded once. This sample is drawn from a study of OX40 agonist ivuxolimab in advanced cancers. Germline CDR1 MNHEY, CDR2 SMNVEV (reference sequence). There are 15 residues in the CDR3. Between the trimmed V and J ends, which lost 5 bases and 7 bases, there was a span of 18 bases. V gene TRBV27 combines with J gene TRBJ1-5; weak D call: TRBD1 (5 bases). The sequencing here drew on CD4+ or CD8+ T cells sorted from blood, taken in a trial of the OX40 agonist ivuxolimab. This receptor was taken from an adult with an advanced solid tumor such as melanoma, head and neck, liver or kidney cancer. This CDR3 is CASSLERGRGQPQHF. The CDR3 DNA sequence: TGTGCCAGCAGTCTAGAGAGGGGCAGAGGACAGCCCCAGCATTTT.